Following are 21 T cell receptor beta chains from one sample sequenced in a study of metastatic and nonmetastatic thyroid tumors. With MiXCR, TCRdb reprocessed the PCR reads. The table shows fewer than 25,000 clones, with over 20% occurring only once. Thyroid surgery took place with no prior treatment in any patient. Sequencing was carried out using blood. These receptors were collected from a male donor with papillary thyroid cancer or a benign thyroid nodule (not recorded which). Some clones in this sample may be carry-over from other donors' samples.

This clone was observed many times. V gene TRBV5-1 combines with J gene TRBJ1-1; TRBD1 is a possible D gene (5 bases). Germline V gene lookup returns CDR1 SGHRS and CDR2 YFSETQ. V was pared by 2 bases and J by 12 bases, with 26 bases between. The CDR3 totals 16 residues. Here the CDR3 DNA reads TGCGCCAGCAGCTTCACGACCCTTAGGTTGGGGCCCGGATCTTTCTTT. This translates into CASSFTTLRLGPGSFF.

V usage is TRBV7-2 and J usage is TRBJ2-7; D is ambiguous. Per germline, CDR1 SGHTA and CDR2 FQGNSA. The V gene lost 5 bases and the J gene lost 7 bases, with 12 bases spanning the gap. The CDR3 runs to 12 residues. CDR3 residues: CASSLSELEQYF. CDR3 bases: TGTGCCAGCAGCCTTAGTGAATTAGAGCAGTACTTC. Looking up the rest from reference TRBV7-2 and TRBJ2-7 gives the full variable domain: GAGVSQSPSNKVTEKGKDVELRCDPISGHTALYWYRQSLGQGLEFLIYFQGNSAPDKSGLPSDRFSAERTGGSVSTLTIQRTQQEDSAVYLCASSLSELEQYFGPGTRLTVT.

The chain recombines TRBV28 with TRBJ1-2; TRBD1 might be the D (6 bases). Germline V gives CDR1 MDHEN, CDR2 SYDVKM. V was pared by 7 bases and J by 9 bases, with 21 bases between. There are 14 residues in the CDR3. The CDR3 DNA is TGTGCCAGCATCCCCACCCGGACAGCTTACTGCTACACCTTC. Its translation is CASIPTRTAYCYTF.

The sample holds many counts of this clone. The chain combines TRBV7-8 with TRBJ2-5, with D possibly TRBD2 on 5 matching bases. The CDR3 contains 14 residues. V was clipped by 4 bases and J by 0 bases, with 9 bases between them. Germline CDR1 and CDR2: SGHVS and FQNEAQ. CDR3 residues: CASSSVDYQETQYF. CDR3 DNA sequence: TGTGCCAGCAGCTCCGTGGACTACCAAGAGACCCAGTACTTC.

This clone occurred many times. J is TRBJ1-2 and V is TRBV2; TRBD1 agrees at 8 bases. The CDR3 runs 12 residues. Germline V gives CDR1 SNHLY, CDR2 FYNNEI. With V trimmed by 6 bases and J by 4 bases, 1 base remained unmatched. The CDR3, as DNA: TGTGCCAGCAGGGACAGGGCCTATGGCTACACCTTC. This codes for CASRDRAYGYTF.

This clone was found many times. The genes are TRBV28 and TRBJ2-1; TRBD2 matches at 11 bases. CDR1 is MDHEN, CDR2 SYDVKM, per germline. The V and J ends lost 5 bases and 10 bases, in that order; junction bases with no gene match: 16. This CDR3 is built from 17 residues. CDR3 sequence: CASSTSVSGRARFEQFF. CDR3 DNA sequence: TGTGCCAGCAGTACTAGCGTTAGCGGGAGGGCCCGGTTCGAGCAGTTCTTC.

This clone was counted many times. V and J are TRBV5-5 and TRBJ2-1, with D perhaps matching TRBD2 (5 bases). The germline V gene encodes CDR1 SGHKS and CDR2 YYEKEE (reference sequence). The CDR3 totals 15 residues. The V gene lost 0 bases and the J gene lost 4 bases, with 11 bases spanning the gap. The DNA for the CDR3 is TGTGCCAGCAGCTTGGAAGCGGAGATTTACAATGAGCAGTTCTTC. It codes for CASSLEAEIYNEQFF.

This clone was detected only a few times. The rearrangement links TRBV19 to TRBJ1-4; D gene unclear. Germline V gene lookup returns CDR1 LNHDA and CDR2 SQIVND (reference sequence). Trimming shortened V by 5 bases and J by 5 bases, and 12 bases separated the two germline ends. The CDR3 totals 14 residues. CDR3 sequence reads: CASSLGWQNEKLFF. Written as DNA, the CDR3 is TGTGCCAGTAGTCTGGGGTGGCAGAATGAAAAACTGTTTTTT.

V usage is TRBV28 and J usage is TRBJ1-1; possible D gene TRBD1, 6 bases. The germline V and J ends were trimmed by 5 bases and 5 bases, with 15 bases remaining between them. CDR1 is MDHEN and CDR2 is SYDVKM in the germline V gene. This CDR3 is built from 14 residues. CDR3 bases: TGTGCCAGCAGTCAGGGGACCCTAGGTACTGAAGCTTTCTTT. Protein sequence: CASSQGTLGTEAFF.

This chain joins TRBV24-1 and TRBJ2-2, with D tentatively TRBD2 (5 bases). CDR1 is KGHDR and CDR2 is SFDVKD in the germline V gene. V was shortened by 7 bases and J by 5 bases, with 10 bases between the two germline ends. The CDR3 spans 13 residues. The CDR3 reads CATRGPGTGELFF. The CDR3 nucleotides read TGTGCCACCAGAGGACCGGGGACCGGGGAGCTGTTTTTT.

This clone was detected ten times or more. The chain combines TRBV6-5 with TRBJ2-1, with 7 nucleotides matching TRBD2. CDR3 size: 17 residues. CDR1 and CDR2 from the germline V gene are MNHEY and SVGAGI. V dropped 5 bases and J dropped 4; count of bases not matched to a gene: 14. CDR3 region: CASSRKAGTISYNEQFF. The CDR3 nucleotides read TGTGCCAGCAGTCGTAAGGCCGGGACTATTTCGTACAATGAGCAGTTCTTC.

This chain links TRBV5-4 with TRBJ2-7; D possibly matches TRBD1 or TRBD2 (7 bases each). CDR1 and CDR2 (germline): SGHNT, YYREEE (reference sequence). The V end lost 7 bases, the J end lost 0 bases, and 20 bases lay between the germline ends. This CDR3 is 16 amino acids long. CDR3 sequence reads: CASGGGQPRSSYEQYF. The DNA for the CDR3 is TGTGCCAGCGGCGGGGGACAGCCTAGGAGCTCCTACGAGCAGTACTTC.

This clone was detected many times. V is TRBV2 and J is TRBJ2-7, with 11 nucleotides matching TRBD2. Germline V gives CDR1 SNHLY, CDR2 FYNNEI. This CDR3 region has 16 residues. With V trimmed by 1 base and J by 2 bases, 4 bases remained unmatched. Here the CDR3 DNA reads TGTGCCAGCAGTGAAGGCCTAGCGGGAGGCGCCTACGAGCAGTACTTC. Protein sequence: CASSEGLAGGAYEQYF.

This clone was seen repeatedly, ten times or more. This chain links TRBV30 with TRBJ2-3, with D unresolved. V dropped 2 bases and J dropped 1 base, with 10 bases sitting between them. The CDR3 loop spans 14 amino acids. The germline gives CDR1 GTSNPN, CDR2 SVGIG (reference sequence). CDR3 nucleotide sequence: TGTGCCTGGAGTACTGGTTACGGCACAGATACGCAGTATTTT. It specifies CAWSTGYGTDTQYF.

In its sample, this clone was seen many times. Germline is not matched at one junction end, which may reflect a read error. The rearrangement uses TRBV18 and TRBJ2-5; TRBD1 aligns across 7 bases. The V gene's germline CDR1 is KGHSH and CDR2 LQKENI. CDR3 length equals 15 residues. The CDR3 nucleotides read TGTGCCAGCCCACCCCGACAGGGAAACCAAGAGACCCAGTACTTC. It is translated as CASPPRQGNQETQYF.

The chain carries TRBV18 and TRBJ1-2; D remains unclear. Germline CDR1 and CDR2: KGHSH and LQKENI. The CDR3 extends over 15 amino acids. V was trimmed by 0 bases and J by 0 bases, leaving 8 bases between them. As DNA, the CDR3 is TGTGCCAGCTCACCACCGTCCCAATCTAACTATGGCTACACCTTC. This sequence encodes CASSPPSQSNYGYTF.

The chain links TRBV6-5 to TRBJ2-7, with D maybe TRBD1 (6 bases). CDR1 is MNHEY, CDR2 SVGAGI, per germline. Trimming shortened V by 6 bases and J by 0 bases, and 24 bases separated the two germline ends. The CDR3 loop spans 18 amino acids. CDR3 DNA: TGTGCCAGCAGGTCGACTACTACCGGGACAAAAAGCTCCTACGAGCAGTACTTC. Its protein is CASRSTTTGTKSSYEQYF.

By share, this clone counts as medium-sized. The chain carries TRBV15 and TRBJ2-2; 7 bases line up with TRBD2. The germline CDR1 and CDR2 sequences are LNHNV and YYDKDF (reference sequence). V shed 0 bases and J 7 bases; nucleotides not matched to a gene: 11. This CDR3 has 17 amino acids. The CDR3 reads CATSRDVGGPMGGELFF. Written as DNA, the CDR3 is TGTGCCACCAGCAGAGATGTGGGAGGGCCTATGGGCGGGGAGCTGTTTTTT. The variable domain in full, with the rest retrieved from reference TRBV15 and TRBJ2-2, is DAMVIQNPRYQVTQFGKPVTLSCSQTLNHNVMYWYQQKSSQAPKLLFHYYDKDFNNEADTPDNFQSRRPNTSFCFLDIRSPGLGDTAMYLCATSRDVGGPMGGELFFGEGSRLTVL.

In its sample, this clone ranks as medium-sized (0.01 to 0.1%). The chain carries TRBV20-1 and TRBJ2-7; 7 bases line up with TRBD2. The CDR3 totals 16 residues. The trim removed 2 bases at V and 0 bases at J, leaving 10 bases unmatched. Germline loops: CDR1 DFQATT, CDR2 SNEGSKA (reference sequence). The DNA of the CDR3 is TGCAGTGCTAGACCCCGCGGGCGGGAGAGCTCCTACGAGCAGTACTTC. Translating it yields CSARPRGRESSYEQYF.

The rearrangement joins TRBV5-6 to TRBJ1-6; D might be TRBD1 (5 bases). V was trimmed by 0 bases and J by 9 bases, leaving 13 bases between them. Germline V gene sequence: CDR1 SGHDT, CDR2 YYEEEE. The CDR3 runs to 15 residues. CDR3 coding DNA: TGTGCCAGCAGCTTGGAGCAGGGCACGGGTTCACCCCTCCACTTT. Residues: CASSLEQGTGSPLHF.

This clone was seen a few times. The J gene is TRBJ2-7, the V gene TRBV20-1; 10 bases are shared with TRBD2. This CDR3 is built from 14 residues. The germline gives CDR1 DFQATT, CDR2 SNEGSKA (reference sequence). J lost 5 bases, V lost 6 bases, and 10 bases had no gene match. CDR3 DNA: TGCAGTGCCTATAGCGGGACTAGCGTCCACGAGCAGTACTTC. This codes for CSAYSGTSVHEQYF.